The 22 T cell receptor beta chains below all came from one sample that was sequenced in a study of T cell responses to AZD1222 COVID-19 vaccine. TCRdb keeps only in-frame clones here, not all; method: immunoSEQ multiplex PCR. The table has 95,000 to 120,000 clones, roughly nine tenths seen once; the top ten hold 3.1%. The sample in question was peripheral blood, obtained on day 0 of MenACWY control vaccination. The source is an adult in good health.

This clone has just one count. The chain carries TRBV6-5 and TRBJ1-2; D unresolved. This CDR3 spans 15 amino acids. Germline CDR1 is MNHEY and CDR2 is SVGAGI. V was shortened by 0 bases and J by 4 bases, with 12 bases between the two germline ends. CDR3 region: CASSYSLAGSYGYTF. DNA for the CDR3: TGTGCCAGCAGTTACTCGTTGGCAGGATCCTATGGCTACACCTTC.

This chain joins TRBV19 and TRBJ1-1, with D possibly being TRBD1 (5 bases). The CDR3 spans 16 residues. The V gene lost 6 bases and the J gene lost 3 bases, with 20 bases spanning the gap. Germline V CDR1 and CDR2: LNHDA, SQIVND (reference sequence). The CDR3 reads CASRRRSPAGDTEAFF. The CDR3 DNA is TGTGCCAGTAGACGGCGGTCTCCAGCGGGGGACACTGAAGCTTTCTTT.

The genes are TRBV27 and TRBJ1-2; no clear D. Trimming removed 8 bases at V and 1 base at J, with 20 bases between. The CDR3 length is 16 residues. From germline, CDR1 is MNHEY and CDR2 SMNVEV (reference sequence). CDR3 sequence (DNA): TGTGCCAGCCCCCAACAGACCGGGCACTTTAACTATGGCTACACCTTC. Its translation: CASPQQTGHFNYGYTF.

V usage is TRBV5-5 and J usage is TRBJ2-3; the D is unclear. Germline-derived CDR1 and CDR2 are SGHKS and YYEKEE (reference sequence). V dropped 4 bases and J dropped 2 bases, with 14 bases sitting between them. This CDR3 is built from 15 residues. The CDR3 is CASSLQLSVTDTQYF. CDR3 in DNA: TGTGCCAGCAGCCTTCAGCTATCAGTCACAGATACGCAGTATTTT. Variable domain in full (rest from reference TRBV5-5 and TRBJ2-3): DAGVTQSPTHLIKTRGQQVTLRCSPISGHKSVSWYQQVLGQGPQFIFQYYEKEERGRGNFPDRFSARQFPNYSSELNVNALLLGDSALYLCASSLQLSVTDTQYFGPGTRLTVL.

The CDR3 nucleotides are TGTGCCAGCAGCGTAGCTAGCGGGCCCGCCTATGGCTACACCTTC. Translating gives CASSVASGPAYGYTF. The J gene is TRBJ1-2, the V gene TRBV9; D is unresolved. The CDR3 totals 15 residues. Per the germline V gene, CDR1 is SGDLS and CDR2 is YYNGEE. Trimming left V 0 bases short and J 4 bases short, with 13 bases between.

This clone was seen just once. The chain has TRBV6-5 and TRBJ1-3; D perhaps matches TRBD1 (6 bases). V was pared by 3 bases and J by 0 bases, with 12 bases between. Germline values: CDR1 MNHEY, CDR2 SVGAGI. The CDR3 extends over 16 amino acids. The CDR3 spells CASSYWTVSSGNTIYF. The CDR3, as DNA: TGTGCCAGCAGTTATTGGACAGTTAGCTCTGGAAACACCATATATTTT.

This clone was counted only a few times. The V and J genes are TRBV7-8 and TRBJ1-6, with D possibly TRBD1 on 5 matching bases. CDR3 size: 16 residues. Germline V gene sequence: CDR1 SGHVS, CDR2 FQNEAQ. V lost 4 bases, J lost 0 bases, and 10 bases lay in between. DNA of the CDR3: TGTGCCAGCAGCTCGTCAGGGAGCTCCTATAATTCACCCCTCCACTTT. It encodes CASSSSGSSYNSPLHF.

V usage is TRBV7-9 and J usage is TRBJ2-3; D is possibly TRBD2 (6 bases). The V gene's germline CDR1 is SEHNR and CDR2 FQNEAQ (reference sequence). The CDR3 sequence is 17 residues long. V dropped 0 bases and J dropped 0 bases, with 13 bases sitting between them. CDR3 loop: CASSLAFRERSTDTQYF. The CDR3 coding sequence is TGTGCCAGCAGCTTAGCGTTTCGGGAGCGTAGCACAGATACGCAGTATTTT.

This chain connects TRBV4-2 to TRBJ2-1, with 9 bases identical to TRBD1. Germline V gives CDR1 LGHNA, CDR2 YNFKEQ. The CDR3 is 16 amino acids. V shed 0 bases, J shed 3 bases, and the junction held 3 bases outside the gene matches. This CDR3 is CASSQDGDRDYNEQFF. The CDR3 region has the DNA TGTGCCAGCAGCCAAGATGGGGACAGGGACTACAATGAGCAGTTCTTC.

This chain joins TRBV4-3 and TRBJ1-1, with D maybe TRBD1 (6 bases). Between the trimmed V and J ends, which lost 0 bases and 4 bases, there was a span of 6 bases. There are 13 residues in the CDR3. The germline V gene encodes CDR1 LGHNA and CDR2 YSLEER. CDR3 residues: CASSQDRGTEAFF. The CDR3 nucleotides are TGCGCCAGCAGCCAAGACAGGGGCACTGAAGCTTTCTTT.

This clone was seen a single time. The rearrangement uses TRBV11-1 and TRBJ2-3; maybe TRBD1 (6 bases). This CDR3 has 15 amino acids. V was pared by 4 bases and J by 4 bases, with 15 bases between. From germline, CDR1 is SGHAT and CDR2 FQDESV (reference sequence). In DNA form, the CDR3 reads TGTGCCAGCAGCTCACCCCCAGGGGCAGCAGATACGCAGTATTTT. This codes for CASSSPPGAADTQYF.

The sample holds a few counts of this clone. The rearrangement uses TRBV19 and TRBJ1-5, with unresolved D. From germline, CDR1 is LNHDA and CDR2 SQIVND (reference sequence). The CDR3 loop spans 15 amino acids. With 2 bases removed from V and 0 bases from J, the gap between germline ends came to 8 bases. CDR3 DNA: TGTGCCAGTAGTATAAGCGGAGTTAGCAATCAGCCCCAGCATTTT. It translates to CASSISGVSNQPQHF.

The chain combines TRBV30 with TRBJ1-5; 9 bases align to TRBD1. The CDR3 spans 15 residues. V lost 2 bases and J lost 2; bases outside the gene matches: 4. Germline assignment: CDR1 GTSNPN and CDR2 SVGIG (reference sequence). The CDR3 region is CAWSPTGGGNQPQHF. CDR3 nucleotide sequence: TGTGCCTGGAGTCCGACAGGGGGAGGCAATCAGCCCCAGCATTTT.

The rearrangement links TRBV10-3 to TRBJ2-7; 11 positions agree with TRBD2. The germline CDR1 and CDR2 sequences are ENHRY and SYGVKD. This CDR3 region has 17 residues. V shed 7 bases and J 0 bases; nucleotides not matched to a gene: 11. The chain's CDR3 is CAITTDTSGGYSYEQYF. DNA for the CDR3: TGTGCCATCACCACCGACACTAGCGGGGGATACTCCTACGAGCAGTACTTC.

This clone has just one count. The rearrangement uses TRBV4-2 and TRBJ2-7; 7 nucleotides match TRBD1. This CDR3 comprises 15 residues. V was clipped by 4 bases and J by 2 bases; unmatched bases: 8. Germline loops: CDR1 LGHNA, CDR2 YNFKEQ. The CDR3 DNA sequence: TGTGCCAGCAGCCCCTCGGAGACAGGGACCTACGAGCAGTACTTC. Translating it yields CASSPSETGTYEQYF.

This rearrangement joins TRBV6-2 or TRBV6-3 to TRBJ2-7; no definite D call. V was cut by 2 bases and J by 7 bases, with 18 bases left in between. The CDR3 sequence is 15 residues long. Germline CDR1 is MNHEY and CDR2 is SVGEGT. The CDR3 reads CASSYDQTGAWEQYF. CDR3 nucleotides: TGTGCCAGCAGTTACGACCAGACGGGCGCATGGGAGCAGTACTTC.

This chain uses TRBV5-1 with TRBJ1-1, with TRBD1 matching 7 bases. This CDR3 comprises 17 residues. Germline lookup yields CDR1 SGHRS and CDR2 YFSETQ. Losses at the gene ends were 0 bases for V and 0 bases for J; bases not matched to a gene: 8. The CDR3 region is CASSLDRDRMMNTEAFF. The CDR3 nucleotides read TGCGCCAGCAGCTTGGACAGGGACAGAATGATGAACACTGAAGCTTTCTTT.

V usage is TRBV11-2 and J usage is TRBJ2-7; D is possibly TRBD2 (5 bases). The CDR3 loop spans 16 amino acids. Looked up from germline, CDR1 is SGHAT and CDR2 is FQNNGV. Trimming stripped 1 base from V and 2 bases from J, with 15 bases between. The CDR3 nucleotides read TGTGCCAGCAGCTTAGTGGCACGGGGTCCTGCCTACGAGCAGTACTTC. It encodes CASSLVARGPAYEQYF.

The V gene is TRBV27, the J gene TRBJ2-7; D perhaps matches TRBD1 (6 bases). CDR1 is MNHEY, CDR2 SMNVEV, per germline (reference sequence). V lost 0 bases to trimming and J lost 6 bases, with 9 bases between them. The CDR3 is 13 residues long. The CDR3 reads CASSLSRTAEQYF. The CDR3 nucleotides read TGTGCCAGCAGTTTATCGAGGACAGCCGAGCAGTACTTC.

This clone was observed a single time. The rearrangement links TRBV24-1 to TRBJ2-1; 11 bases line up with TRBD2. The CDR3 extends over 15 amino acids. Trimming at V came to 4 bases and at J to 4 bases, leaving 2 bases not matched to a gene. Per the germline V gene, CDR1 is KGHDR and CDR2 is SFDVKD. The CDR3 sequence: CATSEGTSGYNEQFF. The CDR3 DNA reads TGTGCCACCAGTGAAGGGACTAGCGGATACAATGAGCAGTTCTTC.

A word on this clone: An end of the junction differs from the germline gene, which may be a read error. The J gene is TRBJ2-2, the V gene TRBV25-1, with 12 bases fitting TRBD2. Per the germline V gene, CDR1 is MGHDK and CDR2 is SYGVNS. The CDR3 loop spans 14 amino acids. The CDR3 DNA sequence: TGTGCCAGTGGACTAGCGGGGAAACCCGGGGGGCTGTTTTTT. Amino acid sequence: CASGLAGKPGGLFF.

The rearrangement joins TRBV3-1 (or the pseudogene TRBV3-2) to TRBJ2-3, with D unresolved. Per the germline V gene, CDR1 is LGHDT and CDR2 is YNNKEL (reference sequence). This CDR3 contains 16 residues. With 2 bases removed from V and 0 bases from J, the gap between germline ends came to 12 bases. CDR3 protein: CASSQSSIPSTDTQYF. The CDR3 bases are TGTGCCAGCAGCCAATCCAGCATTCCCAGCACAGATACGCAGTATTTT.